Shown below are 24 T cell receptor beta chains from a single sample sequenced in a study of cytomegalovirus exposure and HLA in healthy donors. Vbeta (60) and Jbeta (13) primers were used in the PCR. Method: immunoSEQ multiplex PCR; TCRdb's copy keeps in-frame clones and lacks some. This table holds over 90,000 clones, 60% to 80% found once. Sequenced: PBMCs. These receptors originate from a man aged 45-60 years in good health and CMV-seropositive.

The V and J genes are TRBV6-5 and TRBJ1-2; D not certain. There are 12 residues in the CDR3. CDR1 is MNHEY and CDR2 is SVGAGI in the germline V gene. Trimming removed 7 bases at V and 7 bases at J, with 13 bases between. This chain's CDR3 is CASTNPGSGYTF. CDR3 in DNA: TGTGCCAGCACTAACCCGGGTTCTGGCTACACCTTC.

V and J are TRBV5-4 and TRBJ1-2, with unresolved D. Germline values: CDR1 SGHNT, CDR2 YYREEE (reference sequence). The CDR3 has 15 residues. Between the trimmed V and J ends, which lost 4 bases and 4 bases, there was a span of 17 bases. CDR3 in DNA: TGTGCCAGCAGCCCCCCTAACGACGGGTTCTATGGCTACACCTTC. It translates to CASSPPNDGFYGYTF.

The CDR3 here is CASGPQGNQPQHF. The CDR3 DNA reads TGTGCCAGCGGACCCCAGGGGAATCAGCCCCAGCATTTT. J is TRBJ1-5 and V is TRBV2, with D possibly matching TRBD1 (6 bases). The CDR3 runs 13 residues. V shed 8 bases and J shed 4 bases, with 12 bases lying between them. Germline V lookup: CDR1 SNHLY, CDR2 FYNNEI.

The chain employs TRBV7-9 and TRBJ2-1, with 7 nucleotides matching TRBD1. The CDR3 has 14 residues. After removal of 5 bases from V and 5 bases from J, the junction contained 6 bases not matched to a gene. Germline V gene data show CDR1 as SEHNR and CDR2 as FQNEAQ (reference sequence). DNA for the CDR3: TGTGCCAGCAGCCATCGGGACAGACACAATGAGCAGTTCTTC. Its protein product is CASSHRDRHNEQFF.

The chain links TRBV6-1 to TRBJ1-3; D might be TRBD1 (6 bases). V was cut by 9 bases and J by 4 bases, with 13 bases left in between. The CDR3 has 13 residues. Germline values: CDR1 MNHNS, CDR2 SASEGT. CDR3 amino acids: CASLQGPGNTIYF. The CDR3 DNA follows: TGTGCCAGTCTACAGGGACCCGGAAACACCATATATTTT.

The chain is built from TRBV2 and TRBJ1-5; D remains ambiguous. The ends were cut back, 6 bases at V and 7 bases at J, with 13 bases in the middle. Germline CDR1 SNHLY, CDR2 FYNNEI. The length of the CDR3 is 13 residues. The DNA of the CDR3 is TGTGCCAGCAGGGGTGGGTTGGAGCAGCCCCAGCATTTT. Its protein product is CASRGGLEQPQHF. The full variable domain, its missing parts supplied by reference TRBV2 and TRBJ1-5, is EPEVTQTPSHQVTQMGQEVILRCVPISNHLYFYWYRQILGQKVEFLVSFYNNEISEKSEIFDDQFSVERPDGSNFTLKIRSTKLEDSAMYFCASRGGLEQPQHFGDGTRLSIL.

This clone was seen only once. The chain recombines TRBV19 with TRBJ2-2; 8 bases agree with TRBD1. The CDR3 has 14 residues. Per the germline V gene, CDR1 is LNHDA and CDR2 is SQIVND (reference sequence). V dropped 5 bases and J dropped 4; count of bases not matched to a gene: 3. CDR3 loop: CASSRQGSTGELFF. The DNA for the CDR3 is TGTGCCAGTAGTCGACAGGGGAGCACCGGGGAGCTGTTTTTT. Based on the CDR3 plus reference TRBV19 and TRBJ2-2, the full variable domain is DGGITQSPKYLFRKEGQNVTLSCEQNLNHDAMYWYRQDPGQGLRLIYYSQIVNDFQKGDIAEGYSVSREKKESFPLTVTSAQKNPTAFYLCASSRQGSTGELFFGEGSRLTVL.

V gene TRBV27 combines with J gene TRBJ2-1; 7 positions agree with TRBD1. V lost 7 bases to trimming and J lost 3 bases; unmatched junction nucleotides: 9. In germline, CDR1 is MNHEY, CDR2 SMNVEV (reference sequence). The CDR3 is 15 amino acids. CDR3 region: CASTNHRGSYNEQFF. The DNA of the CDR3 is TGTGCCAGCACCAATCACAGGGGAAGCTACAATGAGCAGTTCTTC.

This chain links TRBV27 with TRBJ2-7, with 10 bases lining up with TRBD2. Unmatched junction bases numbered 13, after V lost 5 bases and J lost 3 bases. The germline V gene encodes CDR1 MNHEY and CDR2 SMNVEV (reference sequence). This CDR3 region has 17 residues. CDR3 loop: CASSPRLAGAWNYEQYF. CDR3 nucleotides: TGTGCCAGCAGTCCAAGACTAGCGGGCGCCTGGAACTACGAGCAGTACTTC.

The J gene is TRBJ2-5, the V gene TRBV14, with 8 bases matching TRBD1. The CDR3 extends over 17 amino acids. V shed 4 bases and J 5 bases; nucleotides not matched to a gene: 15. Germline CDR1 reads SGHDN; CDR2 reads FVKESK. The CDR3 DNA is TGTGCCAGCAGCCCATTCCTCGGCAGGGGGCGCGGGGAGACCCAGTACTTC. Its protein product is CASSPFLGRGRGETQYF. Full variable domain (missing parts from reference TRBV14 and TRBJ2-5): EAGVTQFPSHSVIEKGQTVTLRCDPISGHDNLYWYRRVMGKEIKFLLHFVKESKQDESGMPNNRFLAERTGGTYSTLKVQPAELEDSGVYFCASSPFLGRGRGETQYFGPGTRLLVL.

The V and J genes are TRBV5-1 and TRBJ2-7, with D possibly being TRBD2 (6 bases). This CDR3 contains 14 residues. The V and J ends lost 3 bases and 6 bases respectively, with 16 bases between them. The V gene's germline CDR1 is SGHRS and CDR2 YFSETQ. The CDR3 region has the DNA TGCGCCAGCAGCTACTCGACTAGTAGCCCCGAGCAGTACTTC. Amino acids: CASSYSTSSPEQYF.

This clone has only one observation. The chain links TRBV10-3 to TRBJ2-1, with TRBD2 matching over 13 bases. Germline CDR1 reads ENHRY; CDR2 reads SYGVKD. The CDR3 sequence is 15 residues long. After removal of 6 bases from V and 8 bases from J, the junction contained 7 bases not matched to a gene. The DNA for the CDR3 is TGTGCCATCAGGGGGACTAGCGGGAAAGGAGATGAGCAGTTCTTC. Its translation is CAIRGTSGKGDEQFF.

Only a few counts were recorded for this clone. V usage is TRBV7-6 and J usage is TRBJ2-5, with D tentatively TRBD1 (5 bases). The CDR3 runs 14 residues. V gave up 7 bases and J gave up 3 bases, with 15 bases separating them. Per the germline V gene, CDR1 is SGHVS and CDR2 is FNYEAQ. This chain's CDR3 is CASTQTLTEETQYF. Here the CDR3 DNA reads TGTGCCAGCACCCAAACTCTGACAGAAGAGACCCAGTACTTC.

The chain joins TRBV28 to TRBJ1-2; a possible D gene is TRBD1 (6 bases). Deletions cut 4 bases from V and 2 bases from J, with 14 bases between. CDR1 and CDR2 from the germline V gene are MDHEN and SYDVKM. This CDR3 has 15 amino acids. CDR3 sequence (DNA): TGTGCCAGCAGTTCACAACAGGGAGCAAACTATGGCTACACCTTC. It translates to CASSSQQGANYGYTF.

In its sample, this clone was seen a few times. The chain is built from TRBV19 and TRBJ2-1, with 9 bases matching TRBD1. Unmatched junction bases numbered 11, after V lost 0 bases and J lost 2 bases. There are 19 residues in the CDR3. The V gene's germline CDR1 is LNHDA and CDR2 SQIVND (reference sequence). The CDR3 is CASSIEGQGALSPYNEQFF. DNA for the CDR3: TGTGCCAGTAGTATAGAGGGACAGGGCGCCTTAAGCCCCTACAATGAGCAGTTCTTC.

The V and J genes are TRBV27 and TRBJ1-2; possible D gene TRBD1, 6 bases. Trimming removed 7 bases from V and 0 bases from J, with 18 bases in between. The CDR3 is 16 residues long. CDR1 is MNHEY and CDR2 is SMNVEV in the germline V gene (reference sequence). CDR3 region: CASKRGQMFTNYGYTF. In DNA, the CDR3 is TGTGCCAGCAAAAGGGGACAAATGTTTACTAACTATGGCTACACCTTC.

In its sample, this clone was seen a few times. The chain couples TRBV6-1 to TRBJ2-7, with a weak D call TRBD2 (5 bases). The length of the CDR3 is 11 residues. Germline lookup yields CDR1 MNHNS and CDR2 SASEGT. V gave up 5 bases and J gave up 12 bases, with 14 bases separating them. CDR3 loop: CASSLGRGLYF. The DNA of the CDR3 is TGTGCCAGCAGTTTAGGCCGCGGGCTGTACTTC.

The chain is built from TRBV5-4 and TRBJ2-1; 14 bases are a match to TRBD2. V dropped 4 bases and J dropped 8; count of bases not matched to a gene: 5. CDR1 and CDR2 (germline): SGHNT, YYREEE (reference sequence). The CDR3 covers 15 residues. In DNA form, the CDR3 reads TGTGCCAGCAGCGCCGGGACTAGCGGGAGTGATGAGCAGTTCTTC. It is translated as CASSAGTSGSDEQFF.

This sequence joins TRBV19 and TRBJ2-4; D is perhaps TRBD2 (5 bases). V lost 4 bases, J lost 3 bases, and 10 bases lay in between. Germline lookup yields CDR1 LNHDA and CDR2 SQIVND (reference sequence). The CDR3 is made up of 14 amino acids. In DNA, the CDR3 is TGTGCCAGTAGTAACATAGGGAGCAAAAACATTCAGTACTTC. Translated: CASSNIGSKNIQYF.

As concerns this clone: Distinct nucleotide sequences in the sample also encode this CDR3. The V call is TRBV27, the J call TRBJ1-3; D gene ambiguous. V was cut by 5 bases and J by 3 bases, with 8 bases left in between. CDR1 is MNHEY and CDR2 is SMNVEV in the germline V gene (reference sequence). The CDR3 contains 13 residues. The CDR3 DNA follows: TGTGCCAGCAGTCCCTCGGGTGGAAACACCATATATTTT. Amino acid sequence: CASSPSGGNTIYF.

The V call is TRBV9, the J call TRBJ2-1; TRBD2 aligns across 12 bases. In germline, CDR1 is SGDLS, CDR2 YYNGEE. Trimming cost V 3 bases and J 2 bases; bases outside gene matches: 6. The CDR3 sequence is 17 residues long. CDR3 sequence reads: CASSGTSGKGTYNEQFF. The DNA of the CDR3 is TGTGCCAGCAGCGGGACTAGCGGGAAGGGTACCTACAATGAGCAGTTCTTC.

This chain's CDR3 is CASSSNEGQFF. CDR3 sequence (DNA): TGTGCCAGCAGTTCTAACGAGGGGCAGTTCTTC. V and J are TRBV6-4 and TRBJ2-1; a possible D gene is TRBD2 (5 bases). The CDR3 totals 11 residues. The germline V gene encodes CDR1 MRHNA and CDR2 SNTAGT. V was shortened by 5 bases and J by 12 bases, with 11 bases between the two germline ends.

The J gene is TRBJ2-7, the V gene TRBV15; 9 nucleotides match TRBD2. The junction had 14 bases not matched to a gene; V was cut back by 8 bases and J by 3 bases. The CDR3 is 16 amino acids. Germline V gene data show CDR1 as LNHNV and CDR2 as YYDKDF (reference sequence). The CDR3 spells CATGLAGAQQLYEQYF. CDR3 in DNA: TGTGCCACCGGCTTAGCGGGAGCTCAACAACTCTACGAGCAGTACTTC. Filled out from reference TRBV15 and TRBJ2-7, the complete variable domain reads DAMVIQNPRYQVTQFGKPVTLSCSQTLNHNVMYWYQQKSSQAPKLLFHYYDKDFNNEADTPDNFQSRRPNTSFCFLDIRSPGLGDTAMYLCATGLAGAQQLYEQYFGPGTRLTVT.

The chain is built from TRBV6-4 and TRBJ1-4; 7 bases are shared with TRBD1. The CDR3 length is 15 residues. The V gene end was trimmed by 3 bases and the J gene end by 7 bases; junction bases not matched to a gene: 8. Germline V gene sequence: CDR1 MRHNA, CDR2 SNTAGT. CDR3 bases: TGTGCCAGCAGTGAAGAGACAGGGTTTGCTGAAAAACTGTTTTTT. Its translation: CASSEETGFAEKLFF.